This TCR beta chain was recovered during a study of cytomegalovirus exposure and HLA in healthy donors. The PCR used 60 Vbeta and 13 Jbeta primers. Only in-frame clones appear in the TCRdb table, and some are missing; sequencing was by immunoSEQ multiplex PCR. The sample yields some 130,000 clones, around 82% seen once. Trimming removed 5 bases from V and 4 bases from J, with 11 bases in between. The CDR3 totals 13 residues. CDR1 and CDR2 (germline): MNHNS, SASEGT. The sequencing input was PBMCs. V and J are TRBV6-1 and TRBJ1-2; TRBD1 might be the D (5 bases). The clonotype comes from a boy aged 5-17 years in good health and CMV-seronegative. The DNA for the CDR3 is TGTGCCAGCAGTATACCCGGGGGCTATGGCTACACCTTC. Protein: CASSIPGGYGYTF.